These 30 T cell receptor beta chains were all obtained from the same sample, sequenced in a study of immune evolution from preneoplasia to lung adenocarcinoma. Assay: immunoSEQ multiplex PCR; the TCRdb copy retains only in-frame clones and omits some. The sample lists fewer than 6,500 clones; roughly 79% were seen once. The sample consisted of FFPE minimally invasive lung adenocarcinoma tissue. The receptors shown here come from a person between 60 and 80 years old with lung adenocarcinoma.

A few counts support this clone. The chain links TRBV4-1 to TRBJ2-7; D possibly uses TRBD1 or TRBD2 (6 bases each). This CDR3 is 15 amino acids long. Trimming left V 0 bases short and J 3 bases short, with 12 bases between. Germline-derived CDR1 and CDR2 are MGHRA and YSYEKL. As DNA, the CDR3 is TGCGCCAGCAGCCAAGAACGGGGGCCGAGCTACGAGCAGTACTTC. Its protein is CASSQERGPSYEQYF.

The chain is built from TRBV2 and TRBJ2-5, with a tentative D call TRBD1 (5 bases). With the DNA end fitting TRBJ2-7 better, the J assignment may be wrong. The CDR3 has 11 amino acids. Germline V gene data show CDR1 as SNHLY and CDR2 as FYNNEI. CDR3 residues: CASRGPHEQYF. The CDR3 DNA sequence: TGTGCCAGCAGGGGGCCCCACGAGCAGTACTTC.

This chain joins TRBV7-3 and TRBJ2-3, with 7 positions matching TRBD2. Unmatched junction bases numbered 4, after V lost 2 bases and J lost 2 bases. The germline CDR1 and CDR2 sequences are SGHTA and FQGTGA. CDR3 size: 15 residues. The CDR3 DNA reads as TGTGCCAGCAGCTTAGTGGGAGGGCCCACAGATACGCAGTATTTT. Translating gives CASSLVGGPTDTQYF.

The V gene is TRBV5-1, the J gene TRBJ2-5; 7 bases match TRBD2. There are 13 residues in the CDR3. The germline CDR1 and CDR2 sequences are SGHRS and YFSETQ. The V gene end was trimmed by 4 bases and the J gene end by 7 bases; junction bases not matched to a gene: 7. The chain's CDR3 is CASSPSGTGTQYF. CDR3 sequence (DNA): TGCGCCAGCAGCCCCAGCGGGACCGGGACCCAGTACTTC.

The genes are TRBV5-6 and TRBJ2-7; TRBD1 aligns across 9 bases. The germline gives CDR1 SGHDT, CDR2 YYEEEE. J was trimmed by 5 bases and V by 3 bases; bases with no gene match: 15. This CDR3 has 17 amino acids. CDR3 region: CASSSGGRTGDLNEQYF. The CDR3 bases are TGTGCCAGCAGCTCCGGTGGTCGGACAGGGGATCTCAACGAGCAGTACTTC.

This clone came up a few times. V is TRBV5-6 and J is TRBJ2-7, with 12 bases fitting TRBD1. This CDR3 has 16 residues. CDR1 is SGHDT and CDR2 is YYEEEE in the germline V gene. V lost 4 bases, J lost 7 bases, and 12 bases stayed unmatched. CDR3: CASSNEPGQGAREQYF. In DNA form, the CDR3 reads TGTGCCAGCAGCAATGAGCCGGGACAGGGGGCACGAGAGCAGTACTTC.

The CDR3 bases are TGTGCCAGCAGCGCGAAGACAGGGTTGGGAAACACCATATATTTT. Translating gives CASSAKTGLGNTIYF. This rearrangement joins TRBV11-2 to TRBJ1-3; 7 bases match TRBD1. The CDR3 spans 15 residues. Germline V lookup: CDR1 SGHAT, CDR2 FQNNGV. Trimming at V came to 5 bases and at J to 4 bases, leaving 8 bases not matched to a gene.

This chain connects TRBV5-1 to TRBJ2-7, with D maybe TRBD1 (6 bases). CDR3 length: 13 residues. V shed 4 bases and J shed 2 bases, with 10 bases lying between them. Germline V gene data show CDR1 as SGHRS and CDR2 as YFSETQ. The CDR3 DNA follows: TGCGCCAGCAGCCCGGACAGAGCCTACGAGCAGTACTTC. This gives the protein CASSPDRAYEQYF.

This chain joins TRBV11-2 and TRBJ2-7; TRBD2 matches 9 bases. The CDR3 is 19 residues long. Germline lookup yields CDR1 SGHAT and CDR2 FQNNGV. Unmatched junction bases numbered 14, after V lost 0 bases and J lost 2 bases. The CDR3: CASSLDGLQLAGLAYEQYF. The CDR3 DNA reads TGTGCCAGCAGCTTAGATGGATTGCAACTAGCGGGTCTTGCCTACGAGCAGTACTTC. The full variable domain, with the rest looked up from reference TRBV11-2 and TRBJ2-7, is EAGVAQSPRYKIIEKRQSVAFWCNPISGHATLYWYQQILGQGPKLLIQFQNNGVVDDSQLPKDRFSAERLKGVDSTLKIQPAKLEDSAVYLCASSLDGLQLAGLAYEQYFGPGTRLTVT.

The J gene is TRBJ2-7, the V gene TRBV6-6; maybe TRBD2 (5 bases). The CDR3 is made up of 15 amino acids. Germline V gene lookup returns CDR1 MNHNY and CDR2 SVGAGI (reference sequence). V gave up 5 bases and J gave up 6 bases, with 20 bases separating them. CDR3 coding DNA: TGTGCCAGCAGTCCCCCTGGGCGGGTGGCGGGCGAGCAGTACTTC. This gives the protein CASSPPGRVAGEQYF.

The V and J genes are TRBV6-5 and TRBJ2-2; maybe TRBD2 (6 bases). V was cut by 8 bases and J by 1 base, with 14 bases left in between. The CDR3 contains 15 residues. Germline assignment: CDR1 MNHEY and CDR2 SVGAGI. The CDR3 reads CASGGGLLNTGELFF. CDR3 coding DNA: TGTGCCAGCGGGGGAGGACTACTGAACACCGGGGAGCTGTTTTTT.

J is TRBJ1-5 and V is TRBV10-3, with D hard to call. V gave up 11 bases and J gave up 3 bases, with 11 bases separating them. The length of the CDR3 is 12 residues. CDR1 ENHRY and CDR2 SYGVKD come from the germline V gene. This chain's CDR3 is CAAGEDNQPQHF. The CDR3 DNA is TGTGCCGCAGGAGAGGACAATCAGCCCCAGCATTTT.

V usage is TRBV2 and J usage is TRBJ2-3; TRBD2 matches at 8 bases. J gave up 4 bases and V 5 bases, and 5 bases lay outside the gene matches. Germline V gives CDR1 SNHLY, CDR2 FYNNEI. The CDR3 contains 14 residues. CDR3: CASSQRETADTQYF. In nucleotides, the CDR3 is TGTGCCAGCAGTCAGCGGGAGACCGCAGATACGCAGTATTTT.

The CDR3 here is CASSPTGYNEQFF. The CDR3 DNA sequence: TGTGCCAGCAGTCCTACAGGGTACAATGAGCAGTTCTTC. The chain combines TRBV28 with TRBJ2-1; D is possibly TRBD1 (6 bases). Trimming cost V 5 bases and J 4 bases, with 9 bases left between them. CDR1 and CDR2 from the germline V gene are MDHEN and SYDVKM. This CDR3 spans 13 amino acids.

The chain combines TRBV30 with TRBJ1-5; TRBD1 might be the D (5 bases). This CDR3 contains 18 residues. The germline V gene encodes CDR1 GTSNPN and CDR2 SVGIG (reference sequence). V was shortened by 0 bases and J by 2 bases, with 20 bases between the two germline ends. The CDR3 region has the DNA TGTGCCTGGAGTGTATTTGGGGGGTCCCCGAGGGGCAATCAGCCCCAGCATTTT. This codes for CAWSVFGGSPRGNQPQHF.

The chain couples TRBV5-1 to TRBJ2-2, with D perhaps matching TRBD1 or TRBD2 (5 bases each). This CDR3 spans 15 amino acids. Between the trimmed V and J ends, which lost 3 bases and 4 bases, there was a span of 13 bases. Looked up from germline, CDR1 is SGHRS and CDR2 is YFSETQ. CDR3 loop: CASSSGTVGTGELFF. DNA of the CDR3: TGCGCCAGCAGCTCCGGGACCGTGGGCACCGGGGAGCTGTTTTTT.

The chain employs TRBV7-8 and TRBJ1-5; D remains ambiguous. The CDR3 runs 15 residues. Trimming pared 4 bases from V and 3 bases from J, leaving 13 bases between. Germline V lookup: CDR1 SGHVS, CDR2 FQNEAQ. The CDR3 loop is CASSSKWGNNQPQHF. The CDR3 DNA reads TGTGCCAGCAGCTCAAAGTGGGGAAACAATCAGCCCCAGCATTTT.

This clone was counted only a few times. The chain joins TRBV19 to TRBJ2-1; 9 nucleotides align to TRBD2. The germline gives CDR1 LNHDA, CDR2 SQIVND (reference sequence). CDR3 length equals 14 residues. Trimming at V came to 9 bases and at J to 7 bases, leaving 10 bases not matched to a gene. The CDR3 coding sequence is TGTGCCAGCGGACTAGCGCGTGGGGGGAATGAGCAGTTCTTC. This codes for CASGLARGGNEQFF.

The genes are TRBV18 and TRBJ1-4, with a weak D call TRBD1 (5 bases). This CDR3 is built from 16 residues. Germline lookup yields CDR1 KGHSH and CDR2 LQKENI. The ends were cut back, 3 bases at V and 3 bases at J, with 14 bases in the middle. The CDR3: CASSPGPGRSNEKLFF. The CDR3, as DNA: TGTGCCAGCTCACCGGGCCCGGGACGGTCTAATGAAAAACTGTTTTTT.

This sequence joins TRBV6-5 and TRBJ1-3; weak D call: TRBD1 (6 bases). CDR3 length: 13 residues. The germline V gene has CDR1 MNHEY and CDR2 SVGAGI. Trimming took 7 bases from V and 3 from J, leaving 10 bases between them. CDR3: CASMNRVGNTIYF. CDR3 DNA: TGTGCCAGCATGAACAGGGTTGGAAACACCATATATTTT.

The chain couples TRBV29-1 to TRBJ1-1, with 7 bases aligning to TRBD1. The CDR3 runs 13 residues. Germline V CDR1 and CDR2: SQVTM, ANQGSEA. The V gene end was trimmed by 2 bases and the J gene end by 4 bases; junction bases not matched to a gene: 4. The CDR3 is CSVERGQGTEAFF. In DNA form, the CDR3 reads TGCAGCGTTGAAAGGGGGCAGGGCACTGAAGCTTTCTTT.

This clone was picked up a small number of times. The V and J genes are TRBV6-5 and TRBJ2-3, with a tentative D call TRBD1 (6 bases). In germline, CDR1 is MNHEY, CDR2 SVGAGI. The length of the CDR3 is 14 residues. Trimming shortened V by 1 base and J by 4 bases, and 9 bases separated the two germline ends. CDR3 bases: TGTGCCAGCAGTTACTTAAAGGGGGCAGATACGCAGTATTTT. Residues: CASSYLKGADTQYF.

V usage is TRBV15 and J usage is TRBJ1-2; D is perhaps TRBD1 (5 bases). Trimming removed 5 bases at V and 2 bases at J, with 9 bases between. The CDR3 spans 13 residues. From germline, CDR1 is LNHNV and CDR2 YYDKDF (reference sequence). In DNA, the CDR3 is TGTGCCACCAGCGAGGAGGGGAACTATGGCTACACCTTC. Its translation is CATSEEGNYGYTF.

The rearrangement uses TRBV6-1 and TRBJ1-4, with D possibly matching TRBD1 (5 bases). V lost 5 bases to trimming and J lost 8 bases, with 9 bases between them. There are 12 residues in the CDR3. The germline V gene has CDR1 MNHNS and CDR2 SASEGT. CDR3 DNA sequence: TGTGCCAGCAGTCGACAGTGGGAAAAACTGTTTTTT. It encodes CASSRQWEKLFF.

In this sample, this clone turned up a few times. The V call is TRBV21-1, the J call TRBJ2-1; TRBD2 is the table's D call and was not checked against the DNA. TRBV21-1 is a pseudogene locus. The CDR3 has 15 amino acids. As DNA, the CDR3 is TGTGCCAGCAGCCCCGAGGGACTAGACGGCAATGAGCAGTTCTTC. It yields the protein CASSPEGLDGNEQFF.

The sample holds one count of this clone. The genes are TRBV7-7 and TRBJ2-1; either TRBD1 or TRBD2 may fit D (5 bases each). Deletions cut 5 bases from V and 6 bases from J, with 11 bases between. This CDR3 is built from 13 residues. The V gene's germline CDR1 is SSHAT and CDR2 FNYEAQ (reference sequence). Here the CDR3 DNA reads TGTGCCAGCAGCCCGGGACCACTCAATGAGCAGTTCTTC. Its protein is CASSPGPLNEQFF.

This clone was picked up one time. This chain uses TRBV30 with TRBJ2-6; D remains ambiguous. Per the germline V gene, CDR1 is GTSNPN and CDR2 is SVGIG (reference sequence). The CDR3 contains 15 residues. V lost 5 bases to trimming and J lost 0 bases, with 11 bases between them. As DNA, the CDR3 is TGTGCCTGGTCAGTTCTAAGCTCTGGGGCCAACGTCCTGACTTTC. Amino acid sequence: CAWSVLSSGANVLTF.

The V call is TRBV2, the J call TRBJ2-7; 9 nucleotides agree with TRBD1. V trimming: 6 bases; J trimming: 3 bases; junction bases outside the gene matches: 9. This CDR3 region has 15 residues. Germline assignment: CDR1 SNHLY and CDR2 FYNNEI. CDR3 region: CASSESGTGSYEQYF. CDR3 DNA: TGTGCCAGCAGCGAATCCGGGACAGGGAGCTACGAGCAGTACTTC.

This chain connects TRBV18 to TRBJ2-6; D unresolved. CDR3 length equals 16 residues. Per germline, CDR1 KGHSH and CDR2 LQKENI. V was trimmed by 1 base and J by 2 bases, leaving 9 bases between them. CDR3 region: CASSPRSGAGANVLTF. DNA for the CDR3: TGTGCCAGCTCACCACGGTCTGGAGCTGGGGCCAACGTCCTGACTTTC. The full variable domain, rest sourced from reference TRBV18 and TRBJ2-6, is NAGVMQNPRHLVRRRGQEARLRCSPMKGHSHVYWYRQLPEEGLKFMVYLQKENIIDESGMPKERFSAEFPKEGPSILRIQQVVRGDSAAYFCASSPRSGAGANVLTFGAGSRLTVL.

This clone was observed a single time. The genes are TRBV6-5 and TRBJ2-3; TRBD2 aligns across 10 bases. Germline CDR1 and CDR2: MNHEY and SVGAGI. The length of the CDR3 is 15 residues. V dropped 5 bases and J dropped 5; count of bases not matched to a gene: 7. The CDR3 region is CASSRTSGRRDTQYF. The CDR3 coding sequence is TGTGCCAGCAGTCGGACTAGCGGAAGACGAGATACGCAGTATTTT.